The source of this TCR beta chain is a study of blood T cells in healthy people across ages. The second PCR ran about 6 to 11 cycles with a sample-barcoded 5' primer and J-beta primers. One entry per CDR3 protein results from TCRdb running MiXCR on the 5' RACE reads. The table has roughly 930,000 distinct CDR3 sequences, roughly 52% seen once; the top ten hold under 15%. This clonotype was counted between two and nine times. What it binds is unknown. The study's findings and limits: Unknown CMV status may confound age-related changes in expanded clones. When one million T cells were used, diversity estimates were thought to be underestimates.

All donors came from Russia, were Caucasian and healthy, and spanned ages roughly 6 to 95. Each sample had at least 6 million PBMCs isolated. The germline V and J ends were trimmed by 1 base and 1 base, with 16 bases remaining between them. CDR1 is SGHVS and CDR2 is FNYEAQ in the germline V gene. This CDR3 spans 17 amino acids. The V gene is TRBV7-6, the J gene TRBJ2-5; possible D gene TRBD1, 6 bases. The sample comprised blood. The TCR sequence derives from a man between 25 and 39 years old in good health. The CDR3 DNA is TGTGCCAGCAGCTTAGAAGTACAGGGTTCAGGCCAAGAGACCCAGTACTTC. It specifies CASSLEVQGSGQETQYF.